This TCR beta chain derives from a study of OX40 agonist ivuxolimab in advanced cancers. At the level of the study: An agonistic anti-OX40 (CD134) antibody, ivuxolimab, was used to treat the patients. Dose-escalation patients suffered from hepatocellular carcinoma, melanoma, renal cell or head and neck cancer.

Sequencing used immunoSEQ multiplex PCR; TCRdb keeps in-frame clones, though not all of them. Among 70,000 to 80,000 clones, over 75% were seen once, and the ten largest hold roughly 4.8%. This material consisted of CD4+ or CD8+ T cells sorted from blood, taken in a trial of the OX40 agonist ivuxolimab. This clonotype originated in an adult with an advanced solid tumor such as melanoma, head and neck, liver or kidney cancer.

The CDR3 nucleotides read TGTGCCAGCAGCAAAGGGCGGGGGGGCCGCACAGATACGCAGTATTTT. Residues: CASSKGRGGRTDTQYF. The V call is TRBV7-3, the J call TRBJ2-3, with 9 nucleotides matching TRBD2. This CDR3 spans 16 amino acids. Germline V gene sequence: CDR1 SGHTA, CDR2 FQGTGA. Trimming took 5 bases from V and 1 from J; bases not matched to a gene: 7.